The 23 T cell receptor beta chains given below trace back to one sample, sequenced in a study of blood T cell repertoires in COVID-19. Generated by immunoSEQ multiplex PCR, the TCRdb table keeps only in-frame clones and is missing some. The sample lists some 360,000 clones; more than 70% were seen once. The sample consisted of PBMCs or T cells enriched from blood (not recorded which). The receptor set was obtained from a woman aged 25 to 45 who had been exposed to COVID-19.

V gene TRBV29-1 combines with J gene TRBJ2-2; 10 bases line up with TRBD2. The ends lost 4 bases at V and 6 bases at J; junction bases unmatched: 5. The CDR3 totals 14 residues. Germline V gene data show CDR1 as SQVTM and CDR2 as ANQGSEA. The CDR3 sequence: CSVASGRGAGELFF. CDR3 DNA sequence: TGCAGCGTTGCGAGCGGGAGGGGCGCCGGGGAGCTGTTTTTT.

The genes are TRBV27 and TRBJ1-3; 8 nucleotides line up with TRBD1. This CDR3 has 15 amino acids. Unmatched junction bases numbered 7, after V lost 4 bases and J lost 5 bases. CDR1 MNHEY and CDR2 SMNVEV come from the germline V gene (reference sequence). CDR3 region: CASSSSGQGRNTIYF. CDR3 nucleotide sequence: TGTGCCAGCAGTTCCTCCGGACAGGGTAGAAACACCATATATTTT.

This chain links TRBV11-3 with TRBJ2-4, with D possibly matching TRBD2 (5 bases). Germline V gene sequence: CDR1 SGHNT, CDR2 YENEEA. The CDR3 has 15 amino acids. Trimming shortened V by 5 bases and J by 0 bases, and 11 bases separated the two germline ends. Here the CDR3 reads CASSLDGLAKNIQYF. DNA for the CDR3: TGTGCCAGCAGCCTGGATGGACTAGCCAAAAACATTCAGTACTTC. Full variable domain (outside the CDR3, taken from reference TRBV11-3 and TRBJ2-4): EAGVVQSPRYKIIEKKQPVAFWCNPISGHNTLYWYLQNLGQGPELLIRYENEEAVDDSQLPKDRFSAERLKGVDSTLKIQPAELGDSAVYLCASSLDGLAKNIQYFGAGTRLSVL.

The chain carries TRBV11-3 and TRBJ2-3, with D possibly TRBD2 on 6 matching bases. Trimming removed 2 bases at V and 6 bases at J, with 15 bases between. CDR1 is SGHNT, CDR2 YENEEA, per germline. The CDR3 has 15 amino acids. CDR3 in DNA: TGTGCCAGCAGCTTAAATTCGGGGGTTGGGGATACGCAGTATTTT. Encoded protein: CASSLNSGVGDTQYF.

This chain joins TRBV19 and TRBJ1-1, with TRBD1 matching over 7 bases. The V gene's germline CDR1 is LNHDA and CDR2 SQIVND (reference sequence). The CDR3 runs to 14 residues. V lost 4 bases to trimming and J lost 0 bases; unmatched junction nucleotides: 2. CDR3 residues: CASSKTGLNTEAFF. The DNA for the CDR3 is TGTGCCAGTAGTAAGACAGGGCTGAACACTGAAGCTTTCTTT.

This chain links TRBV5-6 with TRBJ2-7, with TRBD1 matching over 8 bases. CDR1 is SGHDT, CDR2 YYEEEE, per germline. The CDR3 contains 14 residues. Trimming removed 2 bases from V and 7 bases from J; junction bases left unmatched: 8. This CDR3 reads CASSFQGAYLEQYF. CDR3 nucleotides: TGTGCCAGCAGCTTTCAGGGGGCTTATCTTGAGCAGTACTTC.

The CDR3 loop is CASSSQGLGEKLFF. The DNA of the CDR3 is TGTGCCAGCAGCTCACAGGGGCTAGGGGAAAAACTGTTTTTT. This chain connects TRBV5-6 to TRBJ1-4; 7 bases agree with TRBD1. Germline V gene sequence: CDR1 SGHDT, CDR2 YYEEEE. CDR3 size: 14 residues. Germline trimming cut 3 bases from V and 8 bases from J; bases unmatched to any gene: 7.

In nucleotides, the CDR3 is TGTGCCAGCACCCCGGACAGTTTGGGGAATGGCTACACCTTC. Translation gives CASTPDSLGNGYTF. The chain carries TRBV28 and TRBJ1-2, with a weak D call TRBD1 (6 bases). Germline CDR1 and CDR2: MDHEN and SYDVKM. V gave up 7 bases and J gave up 6 bases, with 18 bases separating them. The CDR3 consists of 14 residues.

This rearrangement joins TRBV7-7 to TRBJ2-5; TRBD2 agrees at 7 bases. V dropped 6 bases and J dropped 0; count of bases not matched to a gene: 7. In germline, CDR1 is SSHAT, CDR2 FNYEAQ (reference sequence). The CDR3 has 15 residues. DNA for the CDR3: TGTGCCAGCAGGCGACTAGCAGAGTACCAAGAGACCCAGTACTTC. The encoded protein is CASRRLAEYQETQYF.

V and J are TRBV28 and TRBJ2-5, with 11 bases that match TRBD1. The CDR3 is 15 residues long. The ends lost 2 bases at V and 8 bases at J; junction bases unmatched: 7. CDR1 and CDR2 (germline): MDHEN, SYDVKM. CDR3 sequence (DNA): TGTGCCAGCAGTTTAATCGGGACAGGGGGAGGTACCCAGTACTTC. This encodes CASSLIGTGGGTQYF.

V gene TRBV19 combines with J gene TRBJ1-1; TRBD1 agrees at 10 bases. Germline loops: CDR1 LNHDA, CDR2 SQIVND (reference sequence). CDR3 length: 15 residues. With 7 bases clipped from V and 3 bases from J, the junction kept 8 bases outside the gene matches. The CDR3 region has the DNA TGTGCCAGTAAGGACAGGGGGTACGGTTACACTGAAGCTTTCTTT. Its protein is CASKDRGYGYTEAFF.

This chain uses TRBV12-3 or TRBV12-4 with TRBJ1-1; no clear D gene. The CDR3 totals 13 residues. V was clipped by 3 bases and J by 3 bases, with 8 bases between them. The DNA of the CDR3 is TGTGCCAGCAGTTTTCCCGGGGACACTGAAGCTTTCTTT. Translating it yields CASSFPGDTEAFF.

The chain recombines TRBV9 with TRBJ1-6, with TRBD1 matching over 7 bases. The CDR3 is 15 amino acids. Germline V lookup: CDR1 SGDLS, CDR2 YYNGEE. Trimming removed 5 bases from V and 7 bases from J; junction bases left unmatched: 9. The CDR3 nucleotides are TGTGCCAGCAGGGAAGGAGGGGGCCGGAATTCACCCCTCCACTTT. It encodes CASREGGGRNSPLHF.

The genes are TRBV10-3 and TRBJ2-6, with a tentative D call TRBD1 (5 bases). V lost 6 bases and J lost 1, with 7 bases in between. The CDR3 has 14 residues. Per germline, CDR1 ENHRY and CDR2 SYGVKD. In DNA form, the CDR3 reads TGTGCCATCAGCGCAGGGTCTGGGGCCAACGTCCTGACTTTC. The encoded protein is CAISAGSGANVLTF.

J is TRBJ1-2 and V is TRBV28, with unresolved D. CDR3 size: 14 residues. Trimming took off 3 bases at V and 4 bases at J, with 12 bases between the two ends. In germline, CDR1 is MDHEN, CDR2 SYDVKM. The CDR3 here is CASSLTGIFYGYTF. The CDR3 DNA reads TGTGCCAGCAGTTTGACGGGGATTTTCTATGGCTACACCTTC.

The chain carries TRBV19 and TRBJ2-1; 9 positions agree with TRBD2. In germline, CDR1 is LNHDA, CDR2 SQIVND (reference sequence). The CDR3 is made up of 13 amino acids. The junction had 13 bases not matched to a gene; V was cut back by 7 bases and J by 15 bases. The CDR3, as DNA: TGTGCCAGTACCCCGGTTTTAGCGGGAGAGGCGTTCTTC. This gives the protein CASTPVLAGEAFF.

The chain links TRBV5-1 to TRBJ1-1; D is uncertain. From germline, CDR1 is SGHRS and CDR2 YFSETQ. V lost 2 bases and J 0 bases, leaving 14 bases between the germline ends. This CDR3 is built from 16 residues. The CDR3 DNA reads TGCGCCAGCAGCTTAACGGGGATTACCTTGAACACTGAAGCTTTCTTT. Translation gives CASSLTGITLNTEAFF.

In DNA form, the CDR3 reads TGTGCCAGCAGAGGGGGATACTACGAGCAGTACTTC. Encoded protein: CASRGGYYEQYF. The chain carries TRBV2 and TRBJ2-7; D possibly corresponds to TRBD1 (6 bases). Trimming pared 6 bases from V and 3 bases from J, leaving 9 bases between. The CDR3 is 12 residues long. The germline CDR1 and CDR2 sequences are SNHLY and FYNNEI.

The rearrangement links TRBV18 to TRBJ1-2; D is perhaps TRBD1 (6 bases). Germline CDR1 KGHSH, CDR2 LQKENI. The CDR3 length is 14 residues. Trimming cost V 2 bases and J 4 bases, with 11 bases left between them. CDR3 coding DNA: TGTGCCAGCTCACCAAACGGACAGCTCTATGGCTACACCTTC. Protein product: CASSPNGQLYGYTF.

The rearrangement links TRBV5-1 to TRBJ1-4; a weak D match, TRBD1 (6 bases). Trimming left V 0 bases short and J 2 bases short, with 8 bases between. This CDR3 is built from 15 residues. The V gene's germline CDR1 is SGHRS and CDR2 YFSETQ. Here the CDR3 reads CASSLDRATNEKLFF. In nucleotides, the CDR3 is TGCGCCAGCAGCTTGGACAGGGCGACTAATGAAAAACTGTTTTTT.

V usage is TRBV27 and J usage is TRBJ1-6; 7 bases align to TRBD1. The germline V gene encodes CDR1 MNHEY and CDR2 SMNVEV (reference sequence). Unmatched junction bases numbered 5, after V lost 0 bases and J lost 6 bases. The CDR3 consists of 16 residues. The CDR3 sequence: CASSLSQGVGNSPLHF. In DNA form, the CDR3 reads TGTGCCAGCAGTTTATCCCAGGGGGTCGGTAATTCACCCCTCCACTTT.

This CDR3 is CASSSRGSGRVLPAYEQYF. Here the CDR3 DNA reads TGTGCCAGCAGCTCTCGCGGTAGCGGGAGGGTATTACCAGCCTACGAGCAGTACTTC. This chain joins TRBV7-2 and TRBJ2-7; 11 bases are a match to TRBD2. The CDR3 sequence is 19 residues long. Losses at the gene ends were 4 bases for V and 2 bases for J; bases not matched to a gene: 16. Germline CDR1 SGHTA, CDR2 FQGNSA.

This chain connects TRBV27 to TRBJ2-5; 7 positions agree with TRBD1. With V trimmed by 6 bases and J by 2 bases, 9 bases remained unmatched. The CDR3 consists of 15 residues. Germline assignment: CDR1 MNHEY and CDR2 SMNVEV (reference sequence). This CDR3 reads CASRAWSGGQETQYF. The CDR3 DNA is TGTGCCAGCAGAGCTTGGTCAGGGGGACAAGAGACCCAGTACTTC.